Listed here are 9 T cell receptor beta chains from one sample, sequenced in a study of blood T cell repertoires in COVID-19. Only in-frame clones appear in the TCRdb table, and some are missing; sequencing was by immunoSEQ multiplex PCR. The sample has approximately 57,000 clones; approximately 78% are singletons. Input material: peripheral blood. The receptors derive from a woman older than 75 with acute or convalescent COVID-19.

The chain carries TRBV19 and TRBJ2-2, with a weak D call TRBD2 (5 bases). The CDR3 is 13 amino acids. Trimming removed 5 bases at V and 7 bases at J, with 11 bases between. Germline V gene sequence: CDR1 LNHDA, CDR2 SQIVND (reference sequence). CDR3 protein: CASSARGGGELFF. In DNA, the CDR3 is TGTGCCAGTAGTGCGAGAGGAGGCGGGGAGCTGTTTTTT.

The chain couples TRBV7-9 to TRBJ1-4, with D unresolved. CDR1 SEHNR and CDR2 FQNEAQ come from the germline V gene (reference sequence). V shed 5 bases and J shed 7 bases, with 14 bases lying between them. The CDR3 spans 14 residues. CDR3 coding DNA: TGTGCCAGCAGCCTTCCCGGGATTGCTGAAAAACTGTTTTTT. Its translation: CASSLPGIAEKLFF.

The J gene is TRBJ1-2, the V gene TRBV9; no clear D. The V and J ends lost 4 bases and 3 bases respectively, with 16 bases between them. The germline V gene encodes CDR1 SGDLS and CDR2 YYNGEE. There are 15 residues in the CDR3. The CDR3, as DNA: TGTGCCAGCAGCCCTCGGTTAGCCGGGGACTATGGCTACACCTTC. Residues: CASSPRLAGDYGYTF.

This chain links TRBV20-1 with TRBJ1-1; D gene unclear. Trimming stripped 1 base from V and 8 bases from J, with 8 bases between. This CDR3 region has 11 residues. Germline V gene sequence: CDR1 DFQATT, CDR2 SNEGSKA (reference sequence). For the CDR3, the DNA is TGCAGTGCTAGAGGCCAGAAAGAAGCTTTCTTT. Protein: CSARGQKEAFF.

The chain combines TRBV4-2 with TRBJ1-3; a possible D gene is TRBD1 (6 bases). Germline-derived CDR1 and CDR2 are LGHNA and YNFKEQ. The V end was cut by 2 bases, the J end by 2 bases, with 10 bases between. The CDR3 sequence is 15 residues long. The CDR3 region has the DNA TGTGCCAGCAGCCAAATACAGGGTGCTGGAAACACCATATATTTT. This sequence encodes CASSQIQGAGNTIYF.

The chain joins TRBV21-1 to TRBJ2-3; the D call TRBD2 from the table was never checked on the DNA. TRBV21-1 corresponds to a pseudogene. CDR3 size: 16 residues. This chain's CDR3 is CASSKGTSGGTDTQYF. Here the CDR3 DNA reads TGTGCCAGCAGCAAAGGGACTAGCGGGGGCACAGATACGCAGTATTTT.

This sequence joins TRBV5-1 and TRBJ1-2; the D gene is possibly TRBD1 (5 bases). The CDR3 loop spans 12 amino acids. Germline V gene sequence: CDR1 SGHRS, CDR2 YFSETQ. With 4 bases removed from V and 6 bases from J, the gap between germline ends came to 10 bases. CDR3 sequence: CASSRGRDGYTF. The CDR3 DNA reads TGCGCCAGCAGCAGGGGTAGGGATGGCTACACCTTC.

This clone turned up a few times. The chain combines TRBV3-1 (or the pseudogene TRBV3-2) with TRBJ1-6, with D possibly being TRBD1 (6 bases). This CDR3 has 15 amino acids. V was trimmed by 3 bases and J by 13 bases, leaving 19 bases between them. Germline loops: CDR1 LGHDT, CDR2 YNNKEL (reference sequence). CDR3 protein: CASSQATGQAPPLHF. CDR3 coding DNA: TGTGCCAGCAGCCAGGCGACGGGACAAGCCCCCCCCCTCCACTTT.

The rearrangement links TRBV5-1 to TRBJ1-6, with D maybe TRBD1 (5 bases). This CDR3 region has 14 residues. Germline CDR1 and CDR2: SGHRS and YFSETQ. With 4 bases removed from V and 5 bases from J, the gap between germline ends came to 10 bases. CDR3 coding DNA: TGCGCCAGCAGCGTGGACACGAATAATTCACCCCTCCACTTT. This translates into CASSVDTNNSPLHF.